The 25 T cell receptor beta chains listed next were all sequenced from one sample in a study of PD-1 blockade in mismatch repair-deficient tumors. Sequencing used immunoSEQ multiplex PCR; TCRdb keeps in-frame clones, though not all of them. The data contain 100,000 to 150,000 clones, approximately 90% of them singletons. The specimen comprised peripheral blood, sampled 44 weeks after starting pembrolizumab. These receptors came from an adult with mismatch repair-deficient cancer.

The chain recombines TRBV28 with TRBJ2-7; no clear D gene. Germline loops: CDR1 MDHEN, CDR2 SYDVKM. CDR3 size: 10 residues. Trimming removed 4 bases at V and 9 bases at J, with 7 bases between. In DNA form, the CDR3 reads TGTGCCAGCAGTTCTAGAAGGCAGTACTTC. Protein sequence: CASSSRRQYF.

This rearrangement joins TRBV5-1 to TRBJ1-5, with D possibly being TRBD1 (5 bases). This CDR3 has 13 amino acids. V was clipped by 8 bases and J by 7 bases, with 16 bases between them. Germline lookup yields CDR1 SGHRS and CDR2 YFSETQ. The CDR3 region has the DNA TGCGCCAGGCGGGACGTAAAGAGGCAGCCCCAGCATTTT. It is translated as CARRDVKRQPQHF.

This clone has a single count. This chain links TRBV9 with TRBJ1-1; D remains ambiguous. V was shortened by 0 bases and J by 0 bases, with 6 bases between the two germline ends. This CDR3 has 14 amino acids. The germline V gene encodes CDR1 SGDLS and CDR2 YYNGEE. The CDR3 sequence is CASSVGTVNTEAFF. The DNA for the CDR3 is TGTGCCAGCAGCGTAGGGACGGTGAACACTGAAGCTTTCTTT. The full variable domain, its missing parts supplied by reference TRBV9 and TRBJ1-1, is DSGVTQTPKHLITATGQRVTLRCSPRSGDLSVYWYQQSLDQGLQFLIQYYNGEERAKGNILERFSAQQFPDLHSELNLSSLELGDSALYFCASSVGTVNTEAFFGQGTRLTVV.

The chain uses TRBV28 and TRBJ2-6; D remains unclear. Trimming cost V 1 base and J 1 base, with 5 bases left between them. The germline V gene has CDR1 MDHEN and CDR2 SYDVKM. This CDR3 is 15 amino acids long. The CDR3 DNA sequence: TGTGCCAGCAGTTTATCGGAATCTGGGGCCAACGTCCTGACTTTC. This sequence encodes CASSLSESGANVLTF.

This clone came up a few times. The rearrangement links TRBV4-2 to TRBJ2-7, with 8 bases matching TRBD2. CDR1 is LGHNA and CDR2 is YNFKEQ in the germline V gene. With 4 bases clipped from V and 3 bases from J, the junction kept 2 bases outside the gene matches. This CDR3 is built from 13 residues. This CDR3 is CASSPTSDYEQYF. The DNA for the CDR3 is TGTGCCAGCAGCCCGACTAGCGACTACGAGCAGTACTTC.

This chain connects TRBV5-4 to TRBJ2-7; D might be TRBD1 (6 bases). The ends were cut back, 3 bases at V and 3 bases at J, with 13 bases in the middle. The CDR3 consists of 14 residues. From germline, CDR1 is SGHNT and CDR2 YYREEE (reference sequence). The CDR3 DNA sequence: TGTGCCAGCAGCTCGCCGGGACACCACTACGAGCAGTACTTC. It specifies CASSSPGHHYEQYF.

The gene calls are TRBV5-1 and TRBJ2-1, with D perhaps TRBD2 (6 bases). This CDR3 region has 15 residues. The germline V gene has CDR1 SGHRS and CDR2 YFSETQ. V gave up 0 bases and J gave up 6 bases, with 13 bases separating them. Here the CDR3 DNA reads TGCGCCAGCAGCTTGGCCGGCGGGGTCGGCAATGAGCAGTTCTTC. Protein: CASSLAGGVGNEQFF.

The rearrangement uses TRBV6-5 and TRBJ2-7, with 9 bases aligning to TRBD1. Germline V gives CDR1 MNHEY, CDR2 SVGAGI. V was pared by 4 bases and J by 4 bases, with 8 bases of the junction left unmatched. This CDR3 spans 15 amino acids. The CDR3 nucleotides are TGTGCCAGCAGTTTCCCCGGGACAGGGATTTACGAGCAGTACTTC. Translated, it gives CASSFPGTGIYEQYF.

The chain has TRBV7-9 and TRBJ2-7; D possibly corresponds to TRBD2 (5 bases). Looked up from germline, CDR1 is SEHNR and CDR2 is FQNEAQ (reference sequence). The ends were cut back, 0 bases at V and 0 bases at J, with 21 bases in the middle. The CDR3 length is 19 residues. The CDR3 spells CASSLAENRVALRSYEQYF. For the CDR3, the DNA is TGTGCCAGCAGCTTAGCTGAGAATCGGGTAGCGCTCCGCTCCTACGAGCAGTACTTC.

This sequence joins TRBV19 and TRBJ2-2; TRBD1 might be the D (5 bases). Trimming stripped 1 base from V and 1 base from J, with 13 bases between. From germline, CDR1 is LNHDA and CDR2 SQIVND (reference sequence). The CDR3 is 17 amino acids. This CDR3 is CASSIVARVRNTGELFF. The CDR3 DNA follows: TGTGCCAGTAGTATAGTGGCCAGGGTCCGGAACACCGGGGAGCTGTTTTTT.

The genes are TRBV6-5 and TRBJ2-7; D is unresolved. CDR3 length: 15 amino acids. CDR1 MNHEY and CDR2 SVGAGI come from the germline V gene. With 0 bases removed from V and 5 bases from J, the gap between germline ends came to 14 bases. CDR3 sequence: CASSYSMHQNHEQYF. CDR3 nucleotide sequence: TGTGCCAGCAGTTACTCGATGCATCAGAACCACGAGCAGTACTTC.

The rearrangement links TRBV2 to TRBJ2-5, with D possibly being TRBD1 or TRBD2 (6 bases each). Germline CDR1 and CDR2: SNHLY and FYNNEI. Trimming took off 2 bases at V and 3 bases at J, with 16 bases between the two ends. The CDR3 extends over 16 amino acids. CDR3 coding DNA: TGTGCCAGCAGTGAATGGGGGGCTTCTCAGAAAGAGACCCAGTACTTC. It encodes CASSEWGASQKETQYF.

This chain links TRBV28 with TRBJ2-2; no firm D call. This CDR3 contains 13 residues. The germline V and J ends were trimmed by 7 bases and 2 bases, with 8 bases remaining between them. The V gene's germline CDR1 is MDHEN and CDR2 SYDVKM. CDR3 region: CASKRVNTGELFF. In DNA, the CDR3 is TGTGCCAGCAAAAGGGTAAACACCGGGGAGCTGTTTTTT.

The chain has TRBV6-5 and TRBJ2-5; D is possibly TRBD1 (6 bases). The CDR3 consists of 14 residues. V was trimmed by 5 bases and J by 2 bases, leaving 12 bases between them. The germline CDR1 and CDR2 sequences are MNHEY and SVGAGI. As DNA, the CDR3 is TGTGCCAGCAGTCGAGGACAGCCGCAAGAGACCCAGTACTTC. This translates into CASSRGQPQETQYF.

The rearrangement joins TRBV4-2 to TRBJ2-7; tentative D call: TRBD2 (6 bases). Per germline, CDR1 LGHNA and CDR2 YNFKEQ. This CDR3 has 13 amino acids. The V and J ends lost 1 base and 3 bases respectively, with 7 bases between them. CDR3 protein: CASSQGTNYEQYF. DNA of the CDR3: TGTGCCAGCAGCCAAGGGACTAACTACGAGCAGTACTTC.

The V call is TRBV6-5, the J call TRBJ2-7, with 7 bases lining up with TRBD1. Germline-derived CDR1 and CDR2 are MNHEY and SVGAGI. V trimming: 0 bases; J trimming: 3 bases; junction bases outside the gene matches: 8. The CDR3 runs to 16 residues. The CDR3 DNA sequence: TGTGCCAGCAGTTACTCGAGTTCGAACAGGGGCTACGAGCAGTACTTC. The encoded protein is CASSYSSSNRGYEQYF.

This chain joins TRBV2 and TRBJ2-6; D unclear. The germline V gene has CDR1 SNHLY and CDR2 FYNNEI. Trimming removed 6 bases at V and 2 bases at J, with 23 bases between. This CDR3 comprises 19 residues. The CDR3 sequence: CASSPLNLQYFPGANVLTF. In DNA, the CDR3 is TGTGCCAGCAGCCCTTTAAACCTACAGTACTTCCCTGGGGCCAACGTCCTGACTTTC.

The rearrangement joins TRBV15 to TRBJ2-7; D perhaps matches TRBD2 (6 bases). Germline V gene lookup returns CDR1 LNHNV and CDR2 YYDKDF (reference sequence). With 0 bases removed from V and 6 bases from J, the gap between germline ends came to 18 bases. CDR3 length: 16 residues. The CDR3 DNA is TGTGCCACCAGCAGAGATCGGTCTAGCGAGCGGTCCGAGCAGTACTTC. It encodes CATSRDRSSERSEQYF. The whole variable domain, filled in from reference TRBV15 and TRBJ2-7, reads DAMVIQNPRYQVTQFGKPVTLSCSQTLNHNVMYWYQQKSSQAPKLLFHYYDKDFNNEADTPDNFQSRRPNTSFCFLDIRSPGLGDTAMYLCATSRDRSSERSEQYFGPGTRLTVT.

This chain links TRBV19 with TRBJ2-7; D possibly corresponds to TRBD2 (6 bases). The CDR3 extends over 13 amino acids. Germline assignment: CDR1 LNHDA and CDR2 SQIVND (reference sequence). The ends were cut back, 3 bases at V and 6 bases at J, with 12 bases in the middle. This CDR3 reads CASSIGGAAEQYF. CDR3 coding DNA: TGTGCCAGTAGTATCGGCGGGGCAGCCGAGCAGTACTTC.

This clone was seen repeatedly, ten times or more. The chain uses TRBV30 and TRBJ1-2; D unclear. Germline lookup yields CDR1 GTSNPN and CDR2 SVGIG (reference sequence). The length of the CDR3 is 13 residues. With 4 bases removed from V and 8 bases from J, the gap between germline ends came to 17 bases. The CDR3, as DNA: TGTGCCTGGACTTTACTAGGCATCTCGGGCTACACCTTC. Translation: CAWTLLGISGYTF.

The chain employs TRBV28 and TRBJ2-1, with D possibly being TRBD1 (5 bases). The CDR3 length is 14 residues. With 4 bases removed from V and 4 bases from J, the gap between germline ends came to 11 bases. Germline V gene data show CDR1 as MDHEN and CDR2 as SYDVKM. The CDR3 is CASSYRREYNEQFF. The CDR3 nucleotides are TGTGCCAGCAGTTATCGCAGGGAATACAATGAGCAGTTCTTC.

V usage is TRBV4-2 and J usage is TRBJ2-3; 10 nucleotides match TRBD1. The ends lost 1 base at V and 6 bases at J; junction bases unmatched: 4. Per germline, CDR1 LGHNA and CDR2 YNFKEQ. This CDR3 has 15 amino acids. The CDR3 nucleotides read TGTGCCAGCAGCCAAGTGGGACAGGGGTTGGATACGCAGTATTTT. Translated, it gives CASSQVGQGLDTQYF.

The chain is built from TRBV5-1 and TRBJ2-1; 9 positions agree with TRBD2. The germline V gene has CDR1 SGHRS and CDR2 YFSETQ. Trimming took 4 bases from V and 7 from J; bases not matched to a gene: 6. This CDR3 is built from 14 residues. The CDR3 nucleotides are TGCGCCAGCAGCCCCGGGACTAGCCTTAATGAGCAGTTCTTC. It encodes CASSPGTSLNEQFF.

The V call is TRBV11-2, the J call TRBJ1-3; no clear D. Per the germline V gene, CDR1 is SGHAT and CDR2 is FQNNGV. The V gene lost 4 bases and the J gene lost 0 bases, with 16 bases spanning the gap. The CDR3 extends over 17 amino acids. The CDR3 loop reads CASSSFARPSSGNTIYF. The CDR3 DNA reads TGTGCCAGCAGCTCATTTGCTCGGCCCAGCTCTGGAAACACCATATATTTT.

The rearrangement uses TRBV5-6 and TRBJ2-3, with D maybe TRBD2 (6 bases). The CDR3 totals 14 residues. Trimming took off 1 base at V and 4 bases at J, with 10 bases between the two ends. The V gene's germline CDR1 is SGHDT and CDR2 YYEEEE. CDR3 residues: CASSLIGLPDTQYF. DNA for the CDR3: TGTGCCAGCAGCTTGATCGGACTACCAGATACGCAGTATTTT.